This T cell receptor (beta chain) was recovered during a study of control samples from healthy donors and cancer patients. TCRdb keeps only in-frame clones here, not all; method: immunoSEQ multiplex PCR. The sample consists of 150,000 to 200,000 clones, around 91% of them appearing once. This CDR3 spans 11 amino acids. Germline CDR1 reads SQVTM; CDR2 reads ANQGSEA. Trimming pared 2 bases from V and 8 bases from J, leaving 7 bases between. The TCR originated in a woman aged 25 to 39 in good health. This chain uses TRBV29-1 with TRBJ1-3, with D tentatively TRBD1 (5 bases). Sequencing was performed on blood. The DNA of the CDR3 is TGCAGCGTTGAAATAGGGGACACCATATATTTT. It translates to CSVEIGDTIYF.